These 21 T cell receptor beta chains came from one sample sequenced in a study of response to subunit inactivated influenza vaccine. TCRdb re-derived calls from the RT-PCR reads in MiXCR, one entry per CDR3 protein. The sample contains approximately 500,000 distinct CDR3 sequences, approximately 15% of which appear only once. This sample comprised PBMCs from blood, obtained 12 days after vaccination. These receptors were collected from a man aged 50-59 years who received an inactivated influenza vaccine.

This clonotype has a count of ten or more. The CDR3 DNA reads as TGTGCCAGCAGCTTAGTGGGACAGGGCTCCTACGAGCAGTACTTC. This translates into CASSLVGQGSYEQYF. V and J are TRBV7-8 and TRBJ2-7; 9 positions match TRBD1. J was trimmed by 0 bases and V by 1 base; bases with no gene match: 1. The germline CDR1 and CDR2 sequences are SGHVS and FQNEAQ. The CDR3 runs to 15 residues.

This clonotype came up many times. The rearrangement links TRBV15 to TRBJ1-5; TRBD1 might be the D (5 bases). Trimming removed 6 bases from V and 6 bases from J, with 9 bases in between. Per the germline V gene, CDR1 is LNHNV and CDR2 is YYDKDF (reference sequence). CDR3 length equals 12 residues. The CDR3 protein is CATSLGAQPQHF. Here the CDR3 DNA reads TGTGCCACCAGTCTAGGGGCTCAGCCCCAGCATTTT.

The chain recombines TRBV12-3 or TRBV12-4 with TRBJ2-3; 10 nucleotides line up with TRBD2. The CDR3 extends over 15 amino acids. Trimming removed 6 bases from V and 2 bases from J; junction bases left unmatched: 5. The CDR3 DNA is TGTGCCAGCAGGGGGACTAGCGCGATCACAGATACGCAGTATTTT. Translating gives CASRGTSAITDTQYF.

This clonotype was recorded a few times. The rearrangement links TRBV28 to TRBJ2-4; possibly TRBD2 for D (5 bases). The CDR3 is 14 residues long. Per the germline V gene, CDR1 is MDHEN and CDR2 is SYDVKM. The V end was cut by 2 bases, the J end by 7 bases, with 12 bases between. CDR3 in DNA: TGTGCCAGCAGTTTAACCGGGATGGGGAACATTCAGTACTTC. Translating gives CASSLTGMGNIQYF.

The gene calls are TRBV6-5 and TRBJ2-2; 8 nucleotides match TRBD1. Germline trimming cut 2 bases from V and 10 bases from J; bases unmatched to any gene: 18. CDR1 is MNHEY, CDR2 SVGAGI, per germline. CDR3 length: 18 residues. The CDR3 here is CASSYLTTGQGLPVELFF. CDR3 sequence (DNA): TGTGCCAGCAGTTACCTTACCACCGGACAGGGTCTTCCAGTGGAGCTGTTTTTT.

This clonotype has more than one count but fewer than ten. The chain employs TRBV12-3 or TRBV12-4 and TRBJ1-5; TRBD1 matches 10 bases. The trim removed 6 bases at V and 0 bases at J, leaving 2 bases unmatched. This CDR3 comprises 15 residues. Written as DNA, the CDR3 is TGTGCCAGCAGAAGGACAGGGGGTAGCAATCAGCCCCAGCATTTT. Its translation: CASRRTGGSNQPQHF.

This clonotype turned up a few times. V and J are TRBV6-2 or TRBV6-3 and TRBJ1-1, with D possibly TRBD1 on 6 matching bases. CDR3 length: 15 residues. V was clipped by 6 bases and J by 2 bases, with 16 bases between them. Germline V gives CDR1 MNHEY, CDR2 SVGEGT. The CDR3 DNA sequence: TGTGCCAGCAGAATGCCTAACAGGGATAACACTGAAGCTTTCTTT. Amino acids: CASRMPNRDNTEAFF.

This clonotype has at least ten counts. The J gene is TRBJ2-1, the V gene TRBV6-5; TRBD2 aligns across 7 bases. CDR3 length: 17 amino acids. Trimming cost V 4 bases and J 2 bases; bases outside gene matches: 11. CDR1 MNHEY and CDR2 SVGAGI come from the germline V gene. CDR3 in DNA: TGTGCCAGCAGTTGGCTAGCGGTACCGTTGCCCTACAATGAGCAGTTCTTC. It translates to CASSWLAVPLPYNEQFF.

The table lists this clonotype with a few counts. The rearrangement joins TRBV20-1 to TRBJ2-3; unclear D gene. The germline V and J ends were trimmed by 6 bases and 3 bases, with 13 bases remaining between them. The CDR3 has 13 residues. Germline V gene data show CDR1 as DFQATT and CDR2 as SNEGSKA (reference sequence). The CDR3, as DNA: TGCAGTGCCAGAATCCGAGGAACAGATACGCAGTATTTT. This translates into CSARIRGTDTQYF.

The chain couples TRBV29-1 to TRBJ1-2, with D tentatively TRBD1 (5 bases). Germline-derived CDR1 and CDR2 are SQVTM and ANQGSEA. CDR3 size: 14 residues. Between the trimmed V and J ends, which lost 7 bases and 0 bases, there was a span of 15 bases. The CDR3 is CSAAKGPTNYGYTF. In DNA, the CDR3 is TGCAGCGCCGCCAAGGGACCTACTAACTATGGCTACACCTTC.

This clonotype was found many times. The CDR3 DNA reads TGTGCCAGCACCCCGGGACTAGCGGGGCCATCGCAGTATTTT. Its protein product is CASTPGLAGPSQYF. The chain links TRBV12-3 or TRBV12-4 to TRBJ2-3; 13 nucleotides match TRBD2. J lost 10 bases, V lost 7 bases, and 8 bases had no gene match. This CDR3 is built from 14 residues.

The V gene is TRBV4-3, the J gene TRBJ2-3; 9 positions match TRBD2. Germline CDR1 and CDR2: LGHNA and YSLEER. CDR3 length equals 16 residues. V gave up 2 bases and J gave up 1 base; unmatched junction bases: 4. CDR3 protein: CASSQSGRMGTDTQYF. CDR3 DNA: TGCGCCAGCAGCCAAAGCGGGAGGATGGGCACAGATACGCAGTATTTT.

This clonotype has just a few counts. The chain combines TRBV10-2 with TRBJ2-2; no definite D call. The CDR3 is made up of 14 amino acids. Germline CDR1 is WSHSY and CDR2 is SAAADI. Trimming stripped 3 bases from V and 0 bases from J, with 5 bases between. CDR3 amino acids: CASSDYPNTGELFF. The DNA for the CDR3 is TGCGCCAGCAGTGATTACCCGAACACCGGGGAGCTGTTTTTT.

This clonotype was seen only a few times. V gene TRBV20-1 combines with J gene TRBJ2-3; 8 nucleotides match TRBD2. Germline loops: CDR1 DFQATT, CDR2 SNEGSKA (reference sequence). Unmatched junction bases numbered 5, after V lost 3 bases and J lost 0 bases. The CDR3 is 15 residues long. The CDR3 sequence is CSARVASGSTDTQYF. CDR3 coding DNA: TGCAGTGCTAGGGTGGCTAGCGGGAGCACAGATACGCAGTATTTT.

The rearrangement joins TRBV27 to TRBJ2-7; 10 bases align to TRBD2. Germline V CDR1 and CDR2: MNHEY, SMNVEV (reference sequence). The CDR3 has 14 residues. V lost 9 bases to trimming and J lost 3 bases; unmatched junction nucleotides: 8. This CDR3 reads CASNSGGAFYEQYF. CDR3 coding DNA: TGTGCCAGTAACAGCGGGGGGGCTTTCTACGAGCAGTACTTC.

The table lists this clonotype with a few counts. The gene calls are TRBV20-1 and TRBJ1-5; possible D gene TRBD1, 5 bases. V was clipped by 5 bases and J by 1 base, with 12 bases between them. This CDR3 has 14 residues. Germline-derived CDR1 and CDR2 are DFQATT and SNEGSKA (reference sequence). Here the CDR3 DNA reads TGCAGTGCTTCCTTAGGGGCGAGCAATCAGCCCCAGCATTTT. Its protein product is CSASLGASNQPQHF.

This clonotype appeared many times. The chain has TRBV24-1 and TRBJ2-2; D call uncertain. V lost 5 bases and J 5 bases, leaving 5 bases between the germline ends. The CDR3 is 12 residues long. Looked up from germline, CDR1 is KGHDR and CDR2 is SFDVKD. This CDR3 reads CATSGSTGELFF. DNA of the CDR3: TGTGCCACCAGTGGAAGTACCGGGGAGCTGTTTTTT.

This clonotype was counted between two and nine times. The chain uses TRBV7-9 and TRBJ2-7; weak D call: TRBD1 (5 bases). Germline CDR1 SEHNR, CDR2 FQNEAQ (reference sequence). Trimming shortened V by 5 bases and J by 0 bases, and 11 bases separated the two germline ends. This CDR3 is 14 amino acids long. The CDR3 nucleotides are TGTGCCAGCAGCCTACCCGACAGCTCCTACGAGCAGTACTTC. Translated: CASSLPDSSYEQYF.

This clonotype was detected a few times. The CDR3 nucleotides are TGCAGCGTTGAACCGGAAGGCACTGAAGCTTTCTTT. Protein sequence: CSVEPEGTEAFF. This sequence joins TRBV29-1 and TRBJ1-1; no definite D call. This CDR3 has 12 amino acids. The germline V and J ends were trimmed by 2 bases and 4 bases, with 8 bases remaining between them. Germline-derived CDR1 and CDR2 are SQVTM and ANQGSEA.

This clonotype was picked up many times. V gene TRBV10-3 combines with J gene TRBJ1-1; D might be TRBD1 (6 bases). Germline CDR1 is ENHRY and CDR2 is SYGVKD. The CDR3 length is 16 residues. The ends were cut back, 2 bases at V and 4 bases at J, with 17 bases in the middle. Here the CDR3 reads CAISEDFQGPSTEAFF. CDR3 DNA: TGTGCCATCAGTGAGGATTTCCAGGGGCCGAGCACTGAAGCTTTCTTT.

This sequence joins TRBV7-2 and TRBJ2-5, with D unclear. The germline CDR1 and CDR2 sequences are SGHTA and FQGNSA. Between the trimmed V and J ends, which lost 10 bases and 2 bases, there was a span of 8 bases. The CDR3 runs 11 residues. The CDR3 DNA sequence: TGTGCCACCTCCCATCAAGAGACCCAGTACTTC. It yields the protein CATSHQETQYF.